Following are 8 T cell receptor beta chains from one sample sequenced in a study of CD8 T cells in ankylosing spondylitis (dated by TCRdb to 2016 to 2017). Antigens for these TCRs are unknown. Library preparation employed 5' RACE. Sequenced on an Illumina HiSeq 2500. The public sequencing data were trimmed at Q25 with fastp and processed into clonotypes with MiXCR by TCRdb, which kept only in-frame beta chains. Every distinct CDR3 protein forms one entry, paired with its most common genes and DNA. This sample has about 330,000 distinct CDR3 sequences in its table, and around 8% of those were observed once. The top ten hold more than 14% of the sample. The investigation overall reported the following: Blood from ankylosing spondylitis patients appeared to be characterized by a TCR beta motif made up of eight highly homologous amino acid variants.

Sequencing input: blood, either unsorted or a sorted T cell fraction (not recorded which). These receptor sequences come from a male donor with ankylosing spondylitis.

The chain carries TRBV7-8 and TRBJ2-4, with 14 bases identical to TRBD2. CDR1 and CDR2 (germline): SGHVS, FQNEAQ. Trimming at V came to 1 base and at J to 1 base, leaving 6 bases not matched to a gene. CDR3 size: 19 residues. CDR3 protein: CASSLGPGLAGEAKNIQYF. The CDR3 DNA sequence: TGTGCCAGCAGCTTAGGACCGGGACTAGCGGGAGAGGCCAAAAACATTCAGTACTTC.

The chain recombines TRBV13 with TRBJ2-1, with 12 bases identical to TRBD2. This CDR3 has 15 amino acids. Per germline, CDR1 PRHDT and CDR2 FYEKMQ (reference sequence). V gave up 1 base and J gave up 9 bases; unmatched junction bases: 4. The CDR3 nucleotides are TGTGCCAGCAGCTTAGCTAGCGGGAGGGCCATTGAGCAGTTCTTC. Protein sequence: CASSLASGRAIEQFF.

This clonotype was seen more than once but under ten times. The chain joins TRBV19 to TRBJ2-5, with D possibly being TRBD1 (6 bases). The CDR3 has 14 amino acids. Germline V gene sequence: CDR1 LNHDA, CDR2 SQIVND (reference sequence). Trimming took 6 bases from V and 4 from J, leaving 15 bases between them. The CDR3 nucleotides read TGTGCCAGTAGCGTCAGGGGAAGGGGAGAGACCCAGTACTTC. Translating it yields CASSVRGRGETQYF.

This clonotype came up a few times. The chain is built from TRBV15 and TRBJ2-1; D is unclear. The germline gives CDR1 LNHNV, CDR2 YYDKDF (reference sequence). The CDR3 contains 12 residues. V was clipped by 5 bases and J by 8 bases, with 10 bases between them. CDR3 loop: CATSGVQDEQFF. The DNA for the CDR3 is TGTGCCACCAGCGGGGTTCAGGATGAGCAGTTCTTC.

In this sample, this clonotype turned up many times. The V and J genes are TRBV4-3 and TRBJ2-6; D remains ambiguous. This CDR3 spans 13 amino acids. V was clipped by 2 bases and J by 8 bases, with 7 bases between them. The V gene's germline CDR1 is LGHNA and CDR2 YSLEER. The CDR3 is CASSQSSTNVLTF. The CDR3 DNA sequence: TGCGCCAGCAGCCAATCGAGCACCAACGTCCTGACTTTC.

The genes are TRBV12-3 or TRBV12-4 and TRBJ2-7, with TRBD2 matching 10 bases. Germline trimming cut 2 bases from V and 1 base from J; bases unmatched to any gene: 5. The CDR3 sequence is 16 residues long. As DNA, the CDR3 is TGTGCCAGCAGTTTACGAGCGGGAGGGGATTCCTACGAGCAGTACTTC. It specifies CASSLRAGGDSYEQYF.

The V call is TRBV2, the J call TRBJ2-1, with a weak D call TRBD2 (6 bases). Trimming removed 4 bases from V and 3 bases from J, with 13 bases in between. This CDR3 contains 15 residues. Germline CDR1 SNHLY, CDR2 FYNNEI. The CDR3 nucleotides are TGTGCCAGCAGTGTGAATAGCGGTAACTACAATGAGCAGTTCTTC. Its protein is CASSVNSGNYNEQFF. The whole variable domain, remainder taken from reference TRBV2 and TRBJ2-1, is EPEVTQTPSHQVTQMGQEVILRCVPISNHLYFYWYRQILGQKVEFLVSFYNNEISEKSEIFDDQFSVERPDGSNFTLKIRSTKLEDSAMYFCASSVNSGNYNEQFFGPGTRLTVL.

The CDR3, as DNA: TGTGCCAGCAGCATACCCCCCCCCTATACGGAGACCCAGTACTTC. This translates into CASSIPPPYTETQYF. This rearrangement joins TRBV7-8 to TRBJ2-5, with D hard to call. The CDR3 length is 15 residues. Looked up from germline, CDR1 is SGHVS and CDR2 is FQNEAQ. V was pared by 5 bases and J by 5 bases, with 18 bases between.